These 20 T cell receptor beta chains were all obtained from the same sample, sequenced in a study of T cell repertoires in cytomegalovirus infection. Using its own MiXCR run on the reads, TCRdb lists one record per CDR3 protein. The data contain some 100,000 distinct CDR3 sequences, around 29% of them singletons. These TCRs' antigens remain unknown. The material sequenced was CD8+ T cells from cultured PBMCs, taken from culture after CMV antigen stimulation. The receptors here all came from a human donor in good health (CMV status not recorded). Some clones in this sample may be carry-over from other donors' samples.

A note on this clonotype: Being one base from a much bigger clone, this may be a read error. The J gene is TRBJ2-1, the V gene TRBV10-2, with 8 positions matching TRBD2. This CDR3 comprises 14 residues. Germline-derived CDR1 and CDR2 are WSHSY and SAAADI. With V trimmed by 10 bases and J by 5 bases, 10 bases remained unmatched. The CDR3: CANTEAGVHNEQFF. The CDR3 nucleotides read TGCGCCAACACCGAAGCGGGGGTCCACAATGAGCAGTTCTTC.

This chain connects TRBV20-1 to TRBJ2-1; D call uncertain. Trimming pared 0 bases from V and 7 bases from J, leaving 16 bases between. This CDR3 spans 15 amino acids. CDR1 and CDR2 from the germline V gene are DFQATT and SNEGSKA (reference sequence). The CDR3 loop is CSAREALSRLNEQFF. CDR3 DNA sequence: TGCAGTGCTAGAGAGGCCCTAAGTCGGTTGAATGAGCAGTTCTTC.

This clonotype was seen ten or more times. The chain carries TRBV12-3 or TRBV12-4 and TRBJ2-6; D tentatively reads TRBD1 or TRBD2 (6 bases each). V lost 7 bases and J lost 1, with 11 bases in between. The CDR3 is made up of 15 amino acids. The CDR3, as DNA: TGTGCCAGCACCTGGGGGGCTTCTGGGGCCAACGTCCTGACTTTC. The encoded protein is CASTWGASGANVLTF.

Only one count was recorded for this clonotype. The DNA for the CDR3 is TGTGCCAGCAGTTTCGTGGGGGCAATCTCCTACAATGAGCAGTTCTTC. Translation: CASSFVGAISYNEQFF. The chain has TRBV12-3 or TRBV12-4 and TRBJ2-1; TRBD1 might be the D (6 bases). Trimming took off 3 bases at V and 0 bases at J, with 12 bases between the two ends. This CDR3 contains 16 residues.

This clonotype has a handful of counts. CDR3 nucleotide sequence: TGCGCCAGCAGCCAAGCTAGCAGCCCCCAAGAGACCCAGTACTTC. Its translation: CASSQASSPQETQYF. The chain is built from TRBV4-1 and TRBJ2-5; maybe TRBD2 (5 bases). Germline V gives CDR1 MGHRA, CDR2 YSYEKL. V gave up 1 base and J gave up 1 base, with 10 bases separating them. This CDR3 is 15 amino acids long.

CDR3 loop: CASSPWGGEKLLWNSPLHF. CDR3 DNA: TGTGCCAGCAGTCCATGGGGGGGGGAAAAGCTCTTGTGGAATTCACCCCTCCACTTT. The chain is built from TRBV12-3 or TRBV12-4 and TRBJ1-6, with TRBD1 as a possible D gene (5 bases). With 5 bases removed from V and 7 bases from J, the gap between germline ends came to 27 bases. The CDR3 is 19 amino acids.

The sample holds a few counts of this clonotype. V and J are TRBV20-1 and TRBJ2-7; no reliable D call. This CDR3 is built from 11 residues. Per the germline V gene, CDR1 is DFQATT and CDR2 is SNEGSKA (reference sequence). V was clipped by 3 bases and J by 3 bases, with 6 bases between them. In DNA form, the CDR3 reads TGCAGTGCTAGTGAAGACTACGAGCAGTACTTC. Its translation: CSASEDYEQYF.

The chain is built from TRBV11-1 and TRBJ2-5; D remains ambiguous. Trimming shortened V by 1 base and J by 5 bases, and 11 bases separated the two germline ends. CDR1 and CDR2 (germline): SGHAT, FQDESV (reference sequence). The CDR3 is 14 amino acids. In nucleotides, the CDR3 is TGTGCCAGCAGCTTAGGACCTGTGGGGGAGACCCAGTACTTC. Its translation: CASSLGPVGETQYF.

This clonotype was found a few times. The chain couples TRBV6-5 to TRBJ2-5, with 10 bases aligning to TRBD2. Germline values: CDR1 MNHEY, CDR2 SVGAGI. Germline trimming cut 4 bases from V and 5 bases from J; bases unmatched to any gene: 7. This CDR3 is 15 amino acids long. In DNA, the CDR3 is TGTGCCAGCAGTTTTGCTAGCGGGGGTCTTGAGACCCAGTACTTC. It translates to CASSFASGGLETQYF.

About this clonotype itself: One junction end does not reproduce the germline sequence, and a read error may be involved. This chain uses TRBV19 with TRBJ2-7; maybe TRBD1 (6 bases). The germline CDR1 and CDR2 sequences are LNHDA and SQIVND (reference sequence). The CDR3 runs to 13 residues. The CDR3 DNA follows: TGTGCCAGTAGCTACGGACAGCTCTACGGGCAGTACTTC. It codes for CASSYGQLYGQYF.

This sequence joins TRBV6-5 and TRBJ1-1, with D perhaps TRBD1 (5 bases). CDR1 and CDR2 (germline): MNHEY, SVGAGI. The V gene lost 6 bases and the J gene lost 6 bases, with 14 bases spanning the gap. The CDR3 sequence is 13 residues long. The CDR3 reads CASSGVGVPEAFF. In nucleotides, the CDR3 is TGTGCCAGCAGCGGGGTGGGGGTCCCTGAAGCTTTCTTT.

On this clonotype: This may be a read error: a much more frequent sequence differs by one nucleotide. The J gene is TRBJ2-3, the V gene TRBV12-3 or TRBV12-4; TRBD2 matches at 12 bases. There are 16 residues in the CDR3. The CDR3 is CASSFILAGGKDSQYF. For the CDR3, the DNA is TGTGCCAGCAGTTTTATCCTAGCGGGGGGGAAAGATTCGCAGTATTTT.

The rearrangement joins TRBV19 to TRBJ2-5; maybe TRBD1 (5 bases). The length of the CDR3 is 13 residues. Looked up from germline, CDR1 is LNHDA and CDR2 is SQIVND (reference sequence). V was clipped by 4 bases and J by 5 bases, with 11 bases between them. The CDR3 nucleotides are TGTGCCAGTAGTACAGGGTCTTGGGAGACCCAGTACTTC. This encodes CASSTGSWETQYF.

A few counts support this clonotype. The genes are TRBV29-1 and TRBJ2-4, with D tentatively TRBD1 or TRBD2 (6 bases each). In germline, CDR1 is SQVTM, CDR2 ANQGSEA. The CDR3 length is 14 residues. Trimming took off 4 bases at V and 2 bases at J, with 12 bases between the two ends. In nucleotides, the CDR3 is TGCAGCGTTGGGTCGGGGGCCTCCAAAAACATTCAGTACTTC. Encoded protein: CSVGSGASKNIQYF.

Only a few counts were recorded for this clonotype. The V gene is TRBV5-4, the J gene TRBJ2-5, with 9 bases aligning to TRBD2. The V gene's germline CDR1 is SGHNT and CDR2 YYREEE (reference sequence). The CDR3 runs to 15 residues. With 1 base clipped from V and 0 bases from J, the junction kept 1 base outside the gene matches. In DNA form, the CDR3 reads TGTGCCAGCAGCTTGTCTAGCGGGGACCAAGAGACCCAGTACTTC. It encodes CASSLSSGDQETQYF.

As for this clonotype: A single base separates this from a much larger clone, so it may be a read error. No conserved phenylalanine or tryptophan ends this CDR3, so it is likely a read error. V gene TRBV7-8 combines with J gene TRBJ1-2, with a weak D call TRBD1 (5 bases). Germline values: CDR1 SGHVS, CDR2 FQNEAQ. Trimming took 4 bases from V and 7 from J, leaving 19 bases between them. There are 15 residues in the CDR3. This chain's CDR3 is CASSSSPGTEGGYTI. CDR3 nucleotide sequence: TGTGCCAGCAGCTCCTCCCCCGGGACGGAGGGTGGCTACACCATC.

The chain recombines TRBV5-4 with TRBJ2-7, with TRBD1 matching 11 bases. The germline V gene has CDR1 SGHNT and CDR2 YYREEE (reference sequence). The CDR3 is 15 amino acids. V shed 4 bases, J shed 4 bases, and the junction held 7 bases outside the gene matches. The CDR3 DNA reads as TGTGCCAGCAGCCTTGGACAGGGGGCAGGGTACGAGCAGTACTTC. Encoded protein: CASSLGQGAGYEQYF.

This chain joins TRBV12-3 or TRBV12-4 and TRBJ2-2; a possible D gene is TRBD1 (5 bases). The length of the CDR3 is 16 residues. Deletions cut 5 bases from V and 2 bases from J, with 15 bases between. The CDR3 loop reads CASSGERGGNTGELFF. Written as DNA, the CDR3 is TGTGCCAGCAGTGGGGAAAGGGGCGGAAACACCGGGGAGCTGTTTTTT.

This clonotype appeared a single time. A much larger clone lies one base from this, so it may be a read error. V and J are TRBV7-6 and TRBJ1-1; 8 bases map to TRBD1. This CDR3 contains 15 residues. The germline CDR1 and CDR2 sequences are SGHVS and FNYEAQ. J gave up 6 bases and V 5 bases, and 11 bases lay outside the gene matches. The CDR3 here is CASSPGTGINSEAFF. The DNA of the CDR3 is TGTGCCAGCAGCCCCGGGACAGGAATAAACTCTGAAGCTTTCTTT.

The rearrangement links TRBV18 to TRBJ2-7, with 8 bases identical to TRBD2. The V segment lost 3 bases and the J segment 3 bases; nucleotides outside the gene matches: 4. The CDR3 length is 14 residues. CDR1 and CDR2 from the germline V gene are KGHSH and LQKENI. CDR3 DNA sequence: TGTGCCAGCTCACCGTGGGCGGGGGGCTACGAGCAGTACTTC. Translated: CASSPWAGGYEQYF. Filled out from reference TRBV18 and TRBJ2-7, the complete variable domain reads NAGVMQNPRHLVRRRGQEARLRCSPMKGHSHVYWYRQLPEEGLKFMVYLQKENIIDESGMPKERFSAEFPKEGPSILRIQQVVRGDSAAYFCASSPWAGGYEQYFGPGTRLTVT.